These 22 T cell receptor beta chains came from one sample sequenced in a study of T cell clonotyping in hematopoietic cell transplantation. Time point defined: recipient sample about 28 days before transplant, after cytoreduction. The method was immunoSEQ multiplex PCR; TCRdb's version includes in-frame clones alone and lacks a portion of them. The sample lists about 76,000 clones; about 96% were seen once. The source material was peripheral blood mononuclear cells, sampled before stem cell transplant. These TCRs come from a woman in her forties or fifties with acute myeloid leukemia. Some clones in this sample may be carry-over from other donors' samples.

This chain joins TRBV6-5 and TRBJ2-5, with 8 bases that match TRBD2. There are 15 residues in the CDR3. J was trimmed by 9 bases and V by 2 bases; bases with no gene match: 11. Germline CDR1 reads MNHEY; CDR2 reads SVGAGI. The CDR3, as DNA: TGTGCCAGCAGTTACGCCGGACTAGCCGAGGGGGCCCAGTACTTC. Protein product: CASSYAGLAEGAQYF.

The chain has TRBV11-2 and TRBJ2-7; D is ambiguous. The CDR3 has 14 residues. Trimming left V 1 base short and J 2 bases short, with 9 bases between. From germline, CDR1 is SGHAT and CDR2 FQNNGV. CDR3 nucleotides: TGTGCCAGCAGCTTAGTGGGCAGACCCTACGAGCAGTACTTC. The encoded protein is CASSLVGRPYEQYF.

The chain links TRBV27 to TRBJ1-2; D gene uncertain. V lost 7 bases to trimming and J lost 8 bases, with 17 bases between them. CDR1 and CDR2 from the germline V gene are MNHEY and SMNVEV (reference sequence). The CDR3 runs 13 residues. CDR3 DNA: TGTGCCAGCACCCCGGGCCCTTATGGCGGCTACACCTTC. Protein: CASTPGPYGGYTF.

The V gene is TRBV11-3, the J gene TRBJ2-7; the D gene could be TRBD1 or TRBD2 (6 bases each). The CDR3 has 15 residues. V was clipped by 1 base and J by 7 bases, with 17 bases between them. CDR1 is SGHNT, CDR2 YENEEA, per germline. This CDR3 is CASSLAPGAHGEQYF. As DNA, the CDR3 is TGTGCCAGCAGCTTAGCACCGGGGGCTCACGGGGAGCAGTACTTC.

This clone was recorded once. The CDR3 spells CSVPHPPGYTF. The CDR3 bases are TGCAGTGTACCGCACCCCCCCGGCTACACCTTC. The chain has TRBV20-1 and TRBJ1-2; D is undetermined. This CDR3 has 11 residues. Trimming stripped 7 bases from V and 8 bases from J, with 14 bases between. Germline V lookup: CDR1 DFQATT, CDR2 SNEGSKA (reference sequence).

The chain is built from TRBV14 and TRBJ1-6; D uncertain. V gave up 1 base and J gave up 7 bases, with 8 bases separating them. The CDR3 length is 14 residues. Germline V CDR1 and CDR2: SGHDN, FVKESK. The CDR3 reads CASSQVAGNSPLHF. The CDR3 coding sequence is TGTGCCAGCAGCCAAGTGGCCGGAAATTCACCCCTCCACTTT. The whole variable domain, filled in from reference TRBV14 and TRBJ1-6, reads EAGVTQFPSHSVIEKGQTVTLRCDPISGHDNLYWYRRVMGKEIKFLLHFVKESKQDESGMPNNRFLAERTGGTYSTLKVQPAELEDSGVYFCASSQVAGNSPLHFGNGTRLTVT.

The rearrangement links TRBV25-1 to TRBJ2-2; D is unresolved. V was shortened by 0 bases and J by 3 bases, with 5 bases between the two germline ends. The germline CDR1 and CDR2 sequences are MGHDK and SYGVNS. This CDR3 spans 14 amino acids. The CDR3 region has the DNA TGTGCCAGCAGTGAATATCGGGACACCGGGGAGCTGTTTTTT. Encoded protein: CASSEYRDTGELFF.

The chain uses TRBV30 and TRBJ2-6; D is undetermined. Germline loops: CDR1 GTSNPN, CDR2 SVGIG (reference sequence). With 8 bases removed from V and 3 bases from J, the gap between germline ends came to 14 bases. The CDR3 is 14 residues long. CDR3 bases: TGTGCCGGGGATGGCAGAGGTGGGGCCAACGTCCTGACTTTC. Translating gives CAGDGRGGANVLTF.

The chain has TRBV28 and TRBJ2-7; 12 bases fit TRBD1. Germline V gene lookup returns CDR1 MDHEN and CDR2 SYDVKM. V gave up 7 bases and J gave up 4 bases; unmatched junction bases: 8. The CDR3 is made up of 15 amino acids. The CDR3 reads CASTTPGQGAYEQYF. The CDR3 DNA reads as TGTGCCAGCACAACCCCGGGACAGGGGGCGTACGAGCAGTACTTC.

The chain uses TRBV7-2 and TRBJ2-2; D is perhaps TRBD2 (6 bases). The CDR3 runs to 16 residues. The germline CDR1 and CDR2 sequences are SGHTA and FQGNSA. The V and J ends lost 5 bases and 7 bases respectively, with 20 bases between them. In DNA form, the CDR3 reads TGTGCCAGCAGCCCTACCCCGGCGGGGCCCTTCGGGGAGCTGTTTTTT. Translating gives CASSPTPAGPFGELFF.

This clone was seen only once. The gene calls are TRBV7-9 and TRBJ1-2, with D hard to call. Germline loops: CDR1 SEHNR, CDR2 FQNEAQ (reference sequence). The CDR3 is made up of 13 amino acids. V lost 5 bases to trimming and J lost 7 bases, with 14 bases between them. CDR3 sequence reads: CASSLTGRGGYTF. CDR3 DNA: TGTGCCAGCAGCCTCACGGGTCGCGGTGGCTACACCTTC.

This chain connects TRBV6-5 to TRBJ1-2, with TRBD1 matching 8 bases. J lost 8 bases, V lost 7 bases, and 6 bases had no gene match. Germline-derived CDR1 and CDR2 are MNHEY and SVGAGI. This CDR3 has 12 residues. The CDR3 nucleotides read TGTGCCAGCATCGACAGGGGTGGAGGCTACACCTTC. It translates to CASIDRGGGYTF.

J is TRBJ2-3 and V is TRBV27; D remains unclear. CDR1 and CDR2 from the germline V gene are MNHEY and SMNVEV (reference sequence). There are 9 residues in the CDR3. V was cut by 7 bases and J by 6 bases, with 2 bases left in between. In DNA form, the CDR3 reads TGTGCCAGCAAGGATACGCAGTATTTT. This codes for CASKDTQYF.

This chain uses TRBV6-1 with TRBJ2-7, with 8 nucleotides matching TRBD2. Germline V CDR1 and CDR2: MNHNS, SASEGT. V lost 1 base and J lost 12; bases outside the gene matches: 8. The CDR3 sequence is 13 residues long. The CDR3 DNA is TGTGCCAGCAGTGAAGGAAAAGCGGGAGACTCGTACTTC. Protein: CASSEGKAGDSYF.

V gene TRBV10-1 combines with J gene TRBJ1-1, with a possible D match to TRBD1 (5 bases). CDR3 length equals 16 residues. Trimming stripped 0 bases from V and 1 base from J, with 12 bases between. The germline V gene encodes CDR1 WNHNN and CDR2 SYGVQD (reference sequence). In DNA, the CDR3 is TGCGCCAGCAGTGAGTCGTTTGGGGCAGGGAACACTGAAGCTTTCTTT. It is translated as CASSESFGAGNTEAFF.

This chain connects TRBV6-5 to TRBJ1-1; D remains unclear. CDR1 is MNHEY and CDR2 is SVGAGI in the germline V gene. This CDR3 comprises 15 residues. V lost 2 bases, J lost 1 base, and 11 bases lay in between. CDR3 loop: CASSYRGVRNTEAFF. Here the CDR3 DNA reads TGTGCCAGCAGTTACCGAGGAGTTAGGAACACTGAAGCTTTCTTT.

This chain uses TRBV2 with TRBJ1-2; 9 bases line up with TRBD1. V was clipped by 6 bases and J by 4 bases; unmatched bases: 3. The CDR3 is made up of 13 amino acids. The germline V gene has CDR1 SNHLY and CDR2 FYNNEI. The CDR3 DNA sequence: TGTGCCAGCAGCCCGGGACAGGGCTATGGCTACACCTTC. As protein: CASSPGQGYGYTF.

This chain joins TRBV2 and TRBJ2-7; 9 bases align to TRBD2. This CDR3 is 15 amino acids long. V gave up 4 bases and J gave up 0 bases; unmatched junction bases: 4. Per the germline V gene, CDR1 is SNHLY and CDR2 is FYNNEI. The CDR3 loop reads CASSGTSGSSYEQYF. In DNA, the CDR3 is TGTGCCAGCAGTGGCACTAGCGGGTCCTCCTACGAGCAGTACTTC. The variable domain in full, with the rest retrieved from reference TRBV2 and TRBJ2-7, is EPEVTQTPSHQVTQMGQEVILRCVPISNHLYFYWYRQILGQKVEFLVSFYNNEISEKSEIFDDQFSVERPDGSNFTLKIRSTKLEDSAMYFCASSGTSGSSYEQYFGPGTRLTVT.

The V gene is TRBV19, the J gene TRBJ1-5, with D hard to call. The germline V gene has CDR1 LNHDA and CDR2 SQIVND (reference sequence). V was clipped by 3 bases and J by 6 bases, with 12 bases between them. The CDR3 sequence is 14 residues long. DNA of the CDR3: TGTGCCAGTAGTATTTGGGAATCGGGTCAGCCCCAGCATTTT. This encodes CASSIWESGQPQHF.

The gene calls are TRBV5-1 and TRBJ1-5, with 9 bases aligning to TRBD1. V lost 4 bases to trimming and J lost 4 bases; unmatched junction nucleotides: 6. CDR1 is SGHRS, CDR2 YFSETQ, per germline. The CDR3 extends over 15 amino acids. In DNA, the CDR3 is TGCGCCAGCAGCCAGACAGGGGGTGGGAATCAGCCCCAGCATTTT. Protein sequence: CASSQTGGGNQPQHF.

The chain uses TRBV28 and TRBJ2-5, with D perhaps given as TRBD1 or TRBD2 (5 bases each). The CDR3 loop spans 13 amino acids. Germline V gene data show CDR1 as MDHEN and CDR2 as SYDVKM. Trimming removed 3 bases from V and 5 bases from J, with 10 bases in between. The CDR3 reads CASSLRGPETQYF. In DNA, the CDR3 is TGTGCCAGCAGTTTGAGGGGCCCGGAGACCCAGTACTTC.

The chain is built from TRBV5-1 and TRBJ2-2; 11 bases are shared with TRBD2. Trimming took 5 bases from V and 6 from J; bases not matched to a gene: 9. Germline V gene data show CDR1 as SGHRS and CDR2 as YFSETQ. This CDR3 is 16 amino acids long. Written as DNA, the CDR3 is TGCGCCAGCAGATTCACCGGGACTAGCGGTGCCGGGGAGCTGTTTTTT. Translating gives CASRFTGTSGAGELFF.